This T cell receptor beta chain was captured in a study of cytomegalovirus exposure and HLA in healthy donors. Broader study findings: Some V segments, including TRBV6-2 and TRBV6-3, were excluded as indistinguishable. Cytomegalovirus association was listed for approximately 160 TCR beta chains.

Each donor was healthy, and each was a bone marrow donor. PCR involved 60 Vbeta and 13 Jbeta primers. The protocol was immunoSEQ multiplex PCR, while the TCRdb copy is restricted to in-frame clones and leaves out a portion. The table shows approximately 290,000 clones, with over 70% occurring only once. Note on this clone: Its target is not known.

This CDR3 region has 15 residues. Trimming removed 2 bases from V and 5 bases from J, with 13 bases in between. CDR1 and CDR2 from the germline V gene are SGDLS and YYNGEE. The sequence was obtained from a girl aged 2 to 10 in good health and CMV-seronegative. Sequencing used PBMCs. V usage is TRBV9 and J usage is TRBJ2-2; weak D call: TRBD2 (6 bases). CDR3: CASSVSGSVTGELFF. DNA for the CDR3: TGTGCCAGCAGCGTCAGCGGGTCGGTTACCGGGGAGCTGTTTTTT.